A single sample is the source of the 16 T cell receptor beta chains below, sequenced in a study of blood T cell repertoires in COVID-19. The table came from immunoSEQ multiplex PCR; TCRdb's copy has only in-frame clones and leaves some out. Among about 220,000 clones, about 78% were seen once, and the ten largest hold more than 7%. The specimen was peripheral blood. Receptors were obtained from a woman aged 65 to 85 with acute or convalescent COVID-19.

J is TRBJ1-2 and V is TRBV14; 7 nucleotides match TRBD1. The CDR3 runs to 15 residues. J gave up 8 bases and V 0 bases, and 9 bases lay outside the gene matches. Germline values: CDR1 SGHDN, CDR2 FVKESK. CDR3 amino acids: CASSQEGGWVGGYTF. CDR3 sequence (DNA): TGTGCCAGCAGCCAAGAAGGGGGCTGGGTAGGCGGCTACACCTTC.

The chain is built from TRBV5-1 and TRBJ2-5, with 11 bases fitting TRBD2. The V gene's germline CDR1 is SGHRS and CDR2 YFSETQ. V dropped 5 bases and J dropped 4; count of bases not matched to a gene: 10. The CDR3 contains 16 residues. CDR3 nucleotides: TGCGCCAGCAGATCTACGGGAGGGACTAGCGGAGAGACCCAGTACTTC. Translating it yields CASRSTGGTSGETQYF. Variable domain in full (rest from reference TRBV5-1 and TRBJ2-5): KAGVTQTPRYLIKTRGQQVTLSCSPISGHRSVSWYQQTPGQGLQFLFEYFSETQRNKGNFPGRFSGRQFSNSRSEMNVSTLELGDSALYLCASRSTGGTSGETQYFGPGTRLLVL.

The chain is built from TRBV7-2 and TRBJ2-5; 7 bases match TRBD2. There are 15 residues in the CDR3. Unmatched junction bases numbered 10, after V lost 5 bases and J lost 4 bases. Germline V gives CDR1 SGHTA, CDR2 FQGNSA. CDR3: CASSQGAGVGETQYF. CDR3 bases: TGTGCCAGCAGCCAAGGGGCGGGGGTAGGAGAGACCCAGTACTTC.

The chain carries TRBV11-2 and TRBJ2-2; D gene ambiguous. This CDR3 comprises 14 residues. CDR1 is SGHAT and CDR2 is FQNNGV in the germline V gene. Trimming left V 4 bases short and J 1 base short, with 7 bases between. CDR3 protein: CASSSSGNTGELFF. The CDR3 coding sequence is TGTGCCAGCAGCTCGTCGGGGAACACCGGGGAGCTGTTTTTT.

The J gene is TRBJ2-3, the V gene TRBV13; 7 bases are shared with TRBD1. The CDR3 runs 14 residues. The V gene's germline CDR1 is PRHDT and CDR2 FYEKMQ (reference sequence). J gave up 3 bases and V 4 bases, and 4 bases lay outside the gene matches. The CDR3 region has the DNA TGTGCCAGCAGCTCCTCACAGGGGACAGATACGCAGTATTTT. Translated: CASSSSQGTDTQYF.

The gene calls are TRBV29-1 and TRBJ2-7, with 8 bases lining up with TRBD1. CDR1 SQVTM and CDR2 ANQGSEA come from the germline V gene. With V trimmed by 3 bases and J by 5 bases, 6 bases remained unmatched. This CDR3 region has 13 residues. The CDR3 coding sequence is TGCAGCGTTGATTCTCGGACAGGGAACGAGCAGTACTTC. It specifies CSVDSRTGNEQYF.

This rearrangement joins TRBV2 to TRBJ2-5, with D possibly TRBD2 on 6 matching bases. Per the germline V gene, CDR1 is SNHLY and CDR2 is FYNNEI. The CDR3 runs to 14 residues. Trimming stripped 7 bases from V and 1 base from J, with 13 bases between. CDR3 nucleotide sequence: TGTGCCAGCACTCCCCTCGGGAGCCAAGAGACCCAGTACTTC. It translates to CASTPLGSQETQYF.

The chain has TRBV6-2 or TRBV6-3 and TRBJ2-2; the match to TRBD2 covers 7 bases. This CDR3 is 15 amino acids long. Germline V CDR1 and CDR2: MNHEY, SVGEGT. Trimming at V came to 5 bases and at J to 3 bases, leaving 6 bases not matched to a gene. CDR3 amino acids: CASSPQGGDTGELFF. CDR3 nucleotide sequence: TGTGCCAGCAGTCCCCAGGGAGGGGACACCGGGGAGCTGTTTTTT.

The gene calls are TRBV9 and TRBJ1-6; D not resolved. V was cut by 2 bases and J by 7 bases, with 13 bases left in between. Germline-derived CDR1 and CDR2 are SGDLS and YYNGEE. The CDR3 sequence is 15 residues long. This CDR3 reads CASSVTGMSNSPLHF. The CDR3 region has the DNA TGTGCCAGCAGCGTTACCGGGATGTCAAATTCACCCCTCCACTTT.

This chain joins TRBV18 and TRBJ2-5; 8 bases are shared with TRBD1. V lost 2 bases to trimming and J lost 1 base; unmatched junction nucleotides: 3. Germline CDR1 KGHSH, CDR2 LQKENI. The length of the CDR3 is 15 residues. CDR3 region: CASSPSTGGQETQYF. The CDR3 DNA reads TGTGCCAGCTCACCAAGTACAGGGGGCCAAGAGACCCAGTACTTC.

The V call is TRBV30, the J call TRBJ2-5; TRBD2 aligns across 8 bases. Losses at the gene ends were 8 bases for V and 1 base for J; bases not matched to a gene: 6. Germline CDR1 is GTSNPN and CDR2 is SVGIG (reference sequence). The length of the CDR3 is 13 residues. This chain's CDR3 is CAGSGGRQETQYF. The CDR3 nucleotides read TGTGCCGGAAGCGGGGGCCGCCAAGAGACCCAGTACTTC.

This sequence joins TRBV5-8 and TRBJ2-3, with 7 bases fitting TRBD2. The CDR3 has 14 residues. Germline V CDR1 and CDR2: SGHTS, YDEGEE. V shed 3 bases and J 5 bases; nucleotides not matched to a gene: 6. CDR3 sequence reads: CASSSGLVRDTQYF. The CDR3 bases are TGTGCCAGCAGCTCAGGACTAGTCAGAGATACGCAGTATTTT.

The chain combines TRBV7-9 with TRBJ2-1; 11 bases agree with TRBD2. Per the germline V gene, CDR1 is SEHNR and CDR2 is FQNEAQ (reference sequence). J lost 2 bases, V lost 5 bases, and 5 bases had no gene match. The CDR3 has 16 residues. The CDR3 sequence: CASSRLAGGPYNEQFF. The DNA of the CDR3 is TGTGCCAGCAGCCGTCTAGCGGGGGGCCCCTACAATGAGCAGTTCTTC.

The chain links TRBV19 to TRBJ2-3, with a weak D call TRBD1 (6 bases). V shed 8 bases and J shed 0 bases, with 9 bases lying between them. The CDR3 spans 13 residues. Per germline, CDR1 LNHDA and CDR2 SQIVND (reference sequence). The CDR3 coding sequence is TGTGCCAGTGGACAGAGGAGCACAGATACGCAGTATTTT. Translating it yields CASGQRSTDTQYF.

Only one count was recorded for this clone. This chain links TRBV27 with TRBJ1-4; D is perhaps TRBD1 (5 bases). Trimming cost V 0 bases and J 7 bases, with 12 bases left between them. Per germline, CDR1 MNHEY and CDR2 SMNVEV (reference sequence). The CDR3 is 15 amino acids. The CDR3 loop is CASSLSFREGEKLFF. In DNA, the CDR3 is TGTGCCAGCAGTTTATCTTTCAGGGAGGGTGAAAAACTGTTTTTT.

V is TRBV2 and J is TRBJ1-5; possible D gene TRBD1, 6 bases. CDR3 size: 14 residues. V was trimmed by 4 bases and J by 8 bases, leaving 15 bases between them. In germline, CDR1 is SNHLY, CDR2 FYNNEI. Written as DNA, the CDR3 is TGTGCCAGCAGTGGAGAACAGGGCGTGGAGCCCCAGCATTTT. Its translation: CASSGEQGVEPQHF.